The table lists the clone carrying this TCR beta chain with a few counts. What it binds is not known. These data come from a study of T cell responses to AZD1222 COVID-19 vaccine. CDR3 length: 14 amino acids. Trimming took 3 bases from V and 0 from J, leaving 12 bases between them. CDR1 DFQATT and CDR2 SNEGSKA come from the germline V gene (reference sequence). The table came from immunoSEQ multiplex PCR; TCRdb's copy has only in-frame clones and leaves some out. The sample lists some 120,000 clones; 80% to 90% were seen once. General study findings and limits: Spike-specific TCR breadth and depth went up after people got two AZD1222 doses.

The origin of this receptor is an adult in good health. Sequencing used peripheral blood, obtained on day 0 of MenACWY control vaccination. The J gene is TRBJ2-7, the V gene TRBV20-1; possible D gene TRBD2, 6 bases. The chain's CDR3 is CSASQEGSSYEQYF. The CDR3 nucleotides are TGCAGTGCTAGTCAGGAGGGAAGCTCCTACGAGCAGTACTTC.